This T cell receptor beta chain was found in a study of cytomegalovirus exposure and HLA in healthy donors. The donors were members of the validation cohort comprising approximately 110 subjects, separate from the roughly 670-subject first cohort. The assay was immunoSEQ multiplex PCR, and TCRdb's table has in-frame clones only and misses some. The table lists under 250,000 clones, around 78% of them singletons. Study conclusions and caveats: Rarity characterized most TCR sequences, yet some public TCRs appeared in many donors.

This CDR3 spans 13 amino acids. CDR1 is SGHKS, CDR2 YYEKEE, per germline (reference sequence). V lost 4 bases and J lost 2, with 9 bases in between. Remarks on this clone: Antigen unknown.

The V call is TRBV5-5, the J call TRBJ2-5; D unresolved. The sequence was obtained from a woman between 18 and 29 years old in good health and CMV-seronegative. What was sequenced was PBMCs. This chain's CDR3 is CASSPTSQETQYF. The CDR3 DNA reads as TGTGCCAGCAGCCCGACCTCACAAGAGACCCAGTACTTC.